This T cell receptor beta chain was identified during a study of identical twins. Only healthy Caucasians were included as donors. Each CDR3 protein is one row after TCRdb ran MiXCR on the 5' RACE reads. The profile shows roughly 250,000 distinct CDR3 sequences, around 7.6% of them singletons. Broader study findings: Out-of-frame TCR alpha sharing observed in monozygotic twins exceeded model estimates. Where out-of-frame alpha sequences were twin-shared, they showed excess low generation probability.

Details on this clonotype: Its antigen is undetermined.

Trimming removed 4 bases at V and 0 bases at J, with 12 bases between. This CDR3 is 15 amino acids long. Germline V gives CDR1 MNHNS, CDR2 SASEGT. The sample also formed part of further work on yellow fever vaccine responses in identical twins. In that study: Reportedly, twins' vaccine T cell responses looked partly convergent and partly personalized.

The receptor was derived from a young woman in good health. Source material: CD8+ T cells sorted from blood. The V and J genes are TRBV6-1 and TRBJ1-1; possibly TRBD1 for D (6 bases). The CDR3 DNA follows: TGTGCCAGCAGTGCGGGACACCCAATGAACACTGAAGCTTTCTTT. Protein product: CASSAGHPMNTEAFF.